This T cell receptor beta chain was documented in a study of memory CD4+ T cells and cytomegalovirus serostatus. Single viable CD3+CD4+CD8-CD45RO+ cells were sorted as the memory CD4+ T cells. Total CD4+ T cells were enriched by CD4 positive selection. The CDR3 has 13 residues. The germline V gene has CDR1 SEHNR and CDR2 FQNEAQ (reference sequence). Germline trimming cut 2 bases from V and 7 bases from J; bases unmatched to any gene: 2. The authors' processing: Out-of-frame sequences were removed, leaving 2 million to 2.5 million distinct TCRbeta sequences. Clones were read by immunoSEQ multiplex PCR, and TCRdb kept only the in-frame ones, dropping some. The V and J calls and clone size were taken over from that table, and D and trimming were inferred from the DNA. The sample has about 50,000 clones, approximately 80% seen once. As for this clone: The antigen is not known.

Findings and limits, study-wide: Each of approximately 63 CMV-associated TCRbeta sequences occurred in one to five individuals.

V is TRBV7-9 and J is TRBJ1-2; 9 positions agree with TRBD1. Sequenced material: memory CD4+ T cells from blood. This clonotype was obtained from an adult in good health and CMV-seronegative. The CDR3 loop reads CASSLTGGVGYTF. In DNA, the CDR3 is TGTGCCAGCAGCTTAACAGGGGGCGTTGGCTACACCTTC.